This T cell receptor (beta chain) was recorded in a study of T cells after yellow fever vaccination. General study findings and limits: Post-booster repertoires contained most primary-vaccination clones again (roughly 95% CD4, around 88% CD8). Peaking on day 5 versus 15, the secondary response was faster but weaker. Abundant clonotypes from the bulk population could have been carried over as contaminants into FACS-sorted repertoires.

TCRdb reprocessed the 5' RACE reads via MiXCR and lists one record per CDR3 protein. The table records about 240,000 distinct CDR3 sequences, 6.5% to 8.5% of them present only once. In regard to this clonotype: Its target is not known.

V was pared by 4 bases and J by 3 bases, with 10 bases between. CDR3 length: 13 residues. The J gene is TRBJ2-7, the V gene TRBV12-3 or TRBV12-4; no firm D call. The clonotype comes from a man younger than 40 who received the YFV17D yellow fever vaccine. Material: CD4+ T cells sorted from PBMCs, obtained 15 days after the yellow fever booster vaccination. The DNA of the CDR3 is TGTGCCAGCAGTTGGTCTGGGGTCTACGAGCAGTACTTC. As protein: CASSWSGVYEQYF.